The 20 T cell receptor beta chains listed next were all sequenced from one sample in a study of blood T cell repertoires in COVID-19. Assay: immunoSEQ multiplex PCR; the TCRdb copy retains only in-frame clones and omits some. Found here are 120,000 to 150,000 clones, around 79% of them singletons; the top ten hold over 7%. What was sequenced was peripheral blood. These TCRs come from a man aged 45 to 65 with active or convalescent COVID-19.

The chain joins TRBV9 to TRBJ2-1, with TRBD1 matching 11 bases. The germline CDR1 and CDR2 sequences are SGDLS and YYNGEE. CDR3 length equals 14 residues. V dropped 7 bases and J dropped 0; count of bases not matched to a gene: 0. This CDR3 is CASGTGGSYNEQFF. The CDR3 nucleotides read TGTGCCAGCGGGACAGGGGGCTCCTACAATGAGCAGTTCTTC.

The V and J genes are TRBV9 and TRBJ2-1; TRBD2 matches at 10 bases. Trimming removed 4 bases from V and 8 bases from J; junction bases left unmatched: 9. In germline, CDR1 is SGDLS, CDR2 YYNGEE. This CDR3 has 15 residues. The CDR3 sequence is CASSLASGSFHEQFF. The CDR3 nucleotides are TGTGCCAGCAGCCTCGCTAGCGGGAGTTTCCATGAGCAGTTCTTC.

This sequence joins TRBV5-4 and TRBJ2-1, with 11 bases identical to TRBD2. The junction had 2 bases not matched to a gene; V was cut back by 0 bases and J by 3 bases. The CDR3 totals 16 residues. Per the germline V gene, CDR1 is SGHNT and CDR2 is YYREEE (reference sequence). CDR3 protein: CASSLDLAGGYNEQFF. CDR3 nucleotide sequence: TGTGCCAGCAGCTTGGACCTAGCGGGAGGCTACAATGAGCAGTTCTTC.

This clone was seen once. V usage is TRBV9 and J usage is TRBJ1-1; D is perhaps TRBD1 (5 bases). Trimming pared 0 bases from V and 7 bases from J, leaving 19 bases between. The CDR3 totals 16 residues. The germline V gene has CDR1 SGDLS and CDR2 YYNGEE. The CDR3 nucleotides are TGTGCCAGCAGCGTAGCCCCGCAAAGGGGAATAGGTGAAGCTTTCTTT. It is translated as CASSVAPQRGIGEAFF.

This chain links TRBV27 with TRBJ2-5; 10 bases fit TRBD2. Losses at the gene ends were 4 bases for V and 2 bases for J; bases not matched to a gene: 7. The CDR3 runs 16 residues. Germline V gene sequence: CDR1 MNHEY, CDR2 SMNVEV (reference sequence). CDR3 sequence: CASSSDWTSGQETQYF. The CDR3 coding sequence is TGTGCCAGCAGTTCAGACTGGACTAGCGGACAAGAGACCCAGTACTTC.

To note about this clone: Compared with germline, one end of the junction differs, possibly owing to a read error. The chain combines TRBV7-7 with TRBJ2-1; 11 bases are shared with TRBD2. CDR1 is SSHAT, CDR2 FNYEAQ, per germline (reference sequence). The CDR3 consists of 20 residues. CDR3 sequence (DNA): TGTGCTAGCACCCCTACACAGGACCCCGGGACTAGCGGAAATTACAATGAGCAGTTCTTC. Protein: CASTPTQDPGTSGNYNEQFF.

The chain couples TRBV30 to TRBJ1-4; D is unclear. The CDR3 runs 14 residues. Germline assignment: CDR1 GTSNPN and CDR2 SVGIG (reference sequence). V lost 6 bases and J lost 3, with 14 bases in between. DNA for the CDR3: TGTGCCTGTCGAGTCGGTTTGTCTAATGAAAAACTGTTTTTT. Protein sequence: CACRVGLSNEKLFF.

CDR3 in amino acids: CASSIGGGRGTGELFF. The CDR3 nucleotides read TGTGCCAGTAGTATTGGGGGCGGGAGAGGAACCGGGGAGCTGTTTTTT. The rearrangement links TRBV19 to TRBJ2-2; maybe TRBD2 (7 bases). V was pared by 3 bases and J by 5 bases, with 16 bases between. The CDR3 loop spans 16 amino acids. CDR1 is LNHDA and CDR2 is SQIVND in the germline V gene (reference sequence).

The rearrangement joins TRBV3-1 (or the pseudogene TRBV3-2) to TRBJ2-5; 10 bases match TRBD1. V dropped 0 bases and J dropped 3; count of bases not matched to a gene: 7. Germline V gene data show CDR1 as LGHDT and CDR2 as YNNKEL (reference sequence). The CDR3 extends over 17 amino acids. The CDR3 DNA reads as TGTGCCAGCAGCCAAGATTTTAGGACAGGGGGGGAAGAGACCCAGTACTTC. Protein product: CASSQDFRTGGEETQYF.

The chain carries TRBV2 and TRBJ1-1; 9 bases are a match to TRBD1. The CDR3 is 13 amino acids. V was clipped by 1 base and J by 6 bases; unmatched bases: 0. Germline V gene data show CDR1 as SNHLY and CDR2 as FYNNEI. As DNA, the CDR3 is TGTGCCAGCAGTGAAGACAGGGGGCCTGAAGCTTTCTTT. This codes for CASSEDRGPEAFF.

The chain links TRBV7-9 to TRBJ1-4, with 8 bases aligning to TRBD1. There are 14 residues in the CDR3. J lost 8 bases, V lost 4 bases, and 6 bases had no gene match. Germline V gives CDR1 SEHNR, CDR2 FQNEAQ (reference sequence). This CDR3 reads CASSSDRGLEKLFF. The CDR3 DNA follows: TGTGCCAGCAGCTCCGACAGGGGATTAGAAAAACTGTTTTTT. The whole variable domain, remainder taken from reference TRBV7-9 and TRBJ1-4, is DTGVSQNPRHKITKRGQNVTFRCDPISEHNRLYWYRQTLGQGPEFLTYFQNEAQLEKSRLLSDRFSAERPKGSFSTLEIQRTEQGDSAMYLCASSSDRGLEKLFFGSGTQLSVL.

This chain uses TRBV5-1 with TRBJ2-7; D is ambiguous. The CDR3 extends over 13 amino acids. V was pared by 4 bases and J by 5 bases, with 13 bases between. CDR1 and CDR2 (germline): SGHRS, YFSETQ. The DNA of the CDR3 is TGCGCCAGCAGCGTGGACCCCCAGGACGAGCAGTACTTC. It encodes CASSVDPQDEQYF.

This clone occurred once. The gene calls are TRBV28 and TRBJ1-2; weak D call: TRBD1 (5 bases). The CDR3 runs to 16 residues. The V and J ends lost 6 bases and 3 bases respectively, with 20 bases between them. CDR1 and CDR2 (germline): MDHEN, SYDVKM. The CDR3 DNA follows: TGTGCCAGCAGGCCTGTCCAGGGTATTTATTACTATGGCTACACCTTC. Translated, it gives CASRPVQGIYYYGYTF.

The chain combines TRBV5-4 with TRBJ2-3; the match to TRBD2 covers 9 bases. J gave up 3 bases and V 4 bases, and 3 bases lay outside the gene matches. In germline, CDR1 is SGHNT, CDR2 YYREEE (reference sequence). The CDR3 consists of 14 residues. CDR3: CASSIAGATDTQYF. The CDR3 DNA is TGTGCCAGCAGCATAGCGGGAGCGACAGATACGCAGTATTTT.

This chain joins TRBV9 and TRBJ2-1, with TRBD2 matching 8 bases. The V segment lost 5 bases and the J segment 0 bases; nucleotides outside the gene matches: 4. The CDR3 is made up of 15 amino acids. Germline CDR1 SGDLS, CDR2 YYNGEE. The CDR3 reads CASSASGFSYNEQFF. CDR3 nucleotides: TGTGCCAGCAGTGCTAGCGGGTTCTCCTACAATGAGCAGTTCTTC.

V and J are TRBV11-3 and TRBJ1-1; D uncertain. V gave up 1 base and J gave up 8 bases, with 11 bases separating them. The germline V gene encodes CDR1 SGHNT and CDR2 YENEEA. The CDR3 spans 13 residues. CDR3 nucleotides: TGTGCCAGCAGCTTAGCCGCCGCGGGGGAAGCTTTCTTT. It translates to CASSLAAAGEAFF.

V gene TRBV19 combines with J gene TRBJ1-1, with D perhaps matching TRBD1 (6 bases). Trimming shortened V by 6 bases and J by 6 bases, and 14 bases separated the two germline ends. There are 13 residues in the CDR3. Germline-derived CDR1 and CDR2 are LNHDA and SQIVND (reference sequence). CDR3 coding DNA: TGTGCCAGTAGGACAGGATATGGCGCTGAAGCTTTCTTT. Translation gives CASRTGYGAEAFF.

In its sample, this clone was seen once. The chain combines TRBV5-5 with TRBJ2-7; 9 bases are a match to TRBD1. Germline loops: CDR1 SGHKS, CDR2 YYEKEE (reference sequence). V dropped 1 base and J dropped 2; count of bases not matched to a gene: 4. The length of the CDR3 is 15 residues. CDR3 DNA: TGTGCCAGCAGCTTGTCGAGACAGGGGGCCTACGAGCAGTACTTC. It is translated as CASSLSRQGAYEQYF. Supplemented by reference TRBV5-5 and TRBJ2-7, the full variable domain reads DAGVTQSPTHLIKTRGQQVTLRCSPISGHKSVSWYQQVLGQGPQFIFQYYEKEERGRGNFPDRFSARQFPNYSSELNVNALLLGDSALYLCASSLSRQGAYEQYFGPGTRLTVT.

The chain has TRBV7-9 and TRBJ2-3; perhaps TRBD2 as D (6 bases). Trimming took 2 bases from V and 10 from J, leaving 13 bases between them. Germline V lookup: CDR1 SEHNR, CDR2 FQNEAQ (reference sequence). CDR3 size: 13 residues. The CDR3 sequence is CASSLSGGSPQYF. In DNA form, the CDR3 reads TGTGCCAGCAGCTTAAGTGGGGGGTCCCCGCAGTATTTT.

The chain uses TRBV27 and TRBJ2-7; perhaps TRBD2 as D (6 bases). This CDR3 has 14 residues. V lost 2 bases and J lost 2, with 10 bases in between. The germline CDR1 and CDR2 sequences are MNHEY and SMNVEV (reference sequence). The CDR3 loop is CASSLVGGPYEQYF. The CDR3 region has the DNA TGTGCCAGCAGTTTAGTGGGGGGACCCTACGAGCAGTACTTC.